Listed below are T cell receptor beta chains from one sample, sequenced in a study of blood T cells in healthy people across ages. TCRdb used MiXCR to reprocess the 5' RACE reads, holding one entry per CDR3 protein. The table includes some 940,000 distinct CDR3 sequences, 25% to 30% detected once. These data also formed part of another study, on T cells of mothers and their children.

The sequenced sample was blood. Receptor source: a woman aged 40 to 50 in good health. CDR3s leave out the opening cysteine and the closing phenylalanine or tryptophan.

V gene: TRBV5-6
CDR3 protein: ASSLTLTRTGLNEQF

V gene: TRBV28
CDR3 protein: ASSLPGLVSYNEQY

V gene: TRBV20-1
CDR3 protein: SASGTSPSTDTQY

V gene: TRBV7-6
CDR3 protein: ASRLKAGGHEETQY

V gene: TRBV4-1
CDR3 protein: ASSQPRTGLSGYT

V gene: TRBV6-2/TRBV6-3
CDR3 protein: ASSPPAGSSEPQH

V gene: TRBV6-2/TRBV6-3
CDR3 protein: ASSYGPPPQH

V gene: TRBV20-1
CDR3 protein: SAREVAGDLETQY

V gene: TRBV7-9
CDR3 protein: ASSLSRGKETQY

V gene: TRBV7-3
CDR3 protein: ASSLTGSGEAF

V gene: TRBV12-3/TRBV12-4
CDR3 protein: ASGGANRF

V gene: TRBV5-6
CDR3 protein: ASSLLEYEQY

V gene: TRBV20-1
CDR3 protein: STRAKNGQGPTQETQY

V gene: TRBV19
CDR3 protein: ATLDRGKGDTQY

V gene: TRBV3-1
CDR3 protein: ASSQAGSNQPQH

V gene: TRBV7-2
CDR3 protein: ASSSGLAGEQY

V gene: TRBV5-1
CDR3 protein: ASTPMGQGRDTQY

V gene: TRBV7-6
CDR3 protein: ASREASTDTQY

V gene: TRBV7-2
CDR3 protein: ASSPGGGSTDTQY

V gene: TRBV29-1
CDR3 protein: SVEVQGKEAF

V gene: TRBV15
CDR3 protein: ATSRYGGAFSDEQF

V gene: TRBV7-9
CDR3 protein: ASSLNSGGPRQF

V gene: TRBV6-2/TRBV6-3
CDR3 protein: ASSYEASGGQLAKNIQY

V gene: TRBV24-1
CDR3 protein: ATRPDGMETQY

V gene: TRBV29-1
CDR3 protein: SVPGQSLYEQY

V gene: TRBV6-2/TRBV6-3
CDR3 protein: AASPAAYEQY

V gene: TRBV7-8
CDR3 protein: ASSLYSLAVSSYNEQF

V gene: TRBV19
CDR3 protein: ASVSFFGNEQF

V gene: TRBV21-1
CDR3 protein: ASSNNVPGGGQPQH

V gene: TRBV5-1
CDR3 protein: ASSTHRGETQY

V gene: TRBV4-3
CDR3 protein: ASSSHSGRSDTQY

V gene: TRBV5-1
CDR3 protein: ASSLAGPRFTDTQY

V gene: TRBV4-3
CDR3 protein: ASSQRTGRNYGYT

V gene: TRBV27
CDR3 protein: ASRDRPQGSHEQY

V gene: TRBV4-1
CDR3 protein: ASSLGRAGADEQF

V gene: TRBV12-3/TRBV12-4
CDR3 protein: ASSLRNQRNQPQH

V gene: TRBV28
CDR3 protein: ASGSPGSGYEQY

V gene: TRBV20-1
CDR3 protein: SARDGTVPNNEQF

V gene: TRBV4-1
CDR3 protein: ASSRVVGGPHEQY

V gene: TRBV28
CDR3 protein: ASRPGTSLETQY

V gene: TRBV4-1
CDR3 protein: ASSQIPGQETQF

V gene: TRBV28
CDR3 protein: ASSAGQSYEQY

V gene: TRBV5-1
CDR3 protein: ASSLTSGGIGANVLT

V gene: TRBV7-2
CDR3 protein: ASSLGVEGDTQY

V gene: TRBV6-2/TRBV6-3
CDR3 protein: ASRTLGLIYGYT

V gene: TRBV7-9
CDR3 protein: AGSTQGIGANYGYT

V gene: TRBV7-2
CDR3 protein: ASSLDGASTDTQY

V gene: TRBV7-2
CDR3 protein: ASSKRGDEQY

V gene: TRBV18
CDR3 protein: ASSPLDPGQGAVPLH

V gene: TRBV4-3
CDR3 protein: ASSQEVRVAQPQH

V gene: TRBV24-1
CDR3 protein: ATSGVLYEQY

V gene: TRBV5-1
CDR3 protein: ASSLLNELEQF

V gene: TRBV28
CDR3 protein: ASSSAVEVH

V gene: TRBV12-3/TRBV12-4
CDR3 protein: ASSSAMLQGAKGYT

V gene: TRBV6-1
CDR3 protein: ASRPDRDGSADTRY